One and the same sample provided the 2 T cell receptor beta chains below, sequenced in a study of regulatory T cells in long-lasting Graves disease. Noted time point: persistent/refractory GD, antithyroid drugs over 5 years with positive TRAb. Extracted RNA from PBMCs served as the source of the TCR library. With iRepertoire HTBI primers and Arm-PCR of CDR3 regions, TCR beta libraries were built. TCRdb reprocessed the multiplex PCR reads with MiXCR, giving one entry per CDR3 protein. The sample carries roughly 400,000 distinct CDR3 sequences, around 20% recorded once. The sample was peripheral blood mononuclear cells (PBMCs), taken when the disease was refractory, from a patient treated with antithyroid drugs. All receptors come from a female donor with Graves disease.

This clonotype was seen many times. The V gene is TRBV25-1, the J gene TRBJ1-2; D call uncertain. The ends were cut back, 4 bases at V and 2 bases at J, with 8 bases in the middle. Looked up from germline, CDR1 is MGHDK and CDR2 is SYGVNS. CDR3 length: 13 residues. The CDR3 sequence: CASSVERNYGYTF. The DNA of the CDR3 is TGTGCCAGCAGTGTTGAGAGAAACTATGGCTACACCTTC.

In its sample, this clonotype was seen a few times. The gene calls are TRBV5-4 and TRBJ1-6; D unclear. This CDR3 region has 14 residues. Deletions cut 5 bases from V and 5 bases from J, with 11 bases between. From germline, CDR1 is SGHNT and CDR2 YYREEE (reference sequence). CDR3 bases: TGTGCCAGCAGTTCAGACCGAAATAATTCACCCCTCCACTTT. This gives the protein CASSSDRNNSPLHF. Full variable domain (rest looked up from reference TRBV5-4 and TRBJ1-6): ETGVTQSPTHLIKTRGQQVTLRCSSQSGHNTVSWYQQALGQGPQFIFQYYREEENGRGNFPPRFSGLQFPNYSSELNVNALELDDSALYLCASSSDRNNSPLHFGNGTRLTVT.